The 5 T cell receptor beta chains reported below all come from one sample, sequenced in a study of blood T cell repertoires in COVID-19. Clones were read by immunoSEQ multiplex PCR, and TCRdb kept only the in-frame ones, dropping some. This sample has about 130,000 clones; about 88% occur once, and the top ten carry about 1%. Sequencing was performed on peripheral blood. Source of these receptors: a woman of 80 years or more with acute or convalescent COVID-19.

Concerning this clone itself: Germline and junction disagree at one end, which may indicate a read error. The chain carries TRBV6-4 and TRBJ1-2, with TRBD1 as a possible D gene (5 bases). The CDR3 runs to 11 residues. The germline V gene has CDR1 MRHNA and CDR2 SNTAGT. CDR3: CATPKAQGILF. In DNA form, the CDR3 reads TGTGCCACCCCTAAGGCTCAGGGCATCCTCTTC.

The chain is built from TRBV5-4 and TRBJ2-7; 10 bases fit TRBD2. V was clipped by 0 bases and J by 4 bases; unmatched bases: 7. Per the germline V gene, CDR1 is SGHNT and CDR2 is YYREEE (reference sequence). The CDR3 is 16 residues long. The CDR3 is CASSLAPAGGGYEQYF. The CDR3 DNA reads as TGTGCCAGCAGCTTGGCCCCAGCGGGAGGGGGATACGAGCAGTACTTC.

As to this clone: The sample holds other DNA sequences that translate to the same CDR3. This chain connects TRBV7-2 to TRBJ1-2; 7 bases are shared with TRBD1. The V segment lost 6 bases and the J segment 2 bases; nucleotides outside the gene matches: 3. Per the germline V gene, CDR1 is SGHTA and CDR2 is FQGNSA. The length of the CDR3 is 13 residues. CDR3 in DNA: TGTGCCAGCAGTCCGGACAGGAACTATGGCTACACCTTC. It encodes CASSPDRNYGYTF.

V usage is TRBV6-5 and J usage is TRBJ1-6; TRBD1 matches 7 bases. Looked up from germline, CDR1 is MNHEY and CDR2 is SVGAGI. Unmatched junction bases numbered 9, after V lost 3 bases and J lost 10 bases. The CDR3 covers 15 residues. This chain's CDR3 is CASSYLRQGKSPLHF. CDR3 nucleotides: TGTGCCAGCAGTTATCTCCGACAGGGAAAATCACCCCTCCACTTT.

Here the CDR3 DNA reads TGTGCCAGCAGCTTAGATGGCAGAAGTAACATTCAGTACTTC. It specifies CASSLDGRSNIQYF. The chain couples TRBV7-2 to TRBJ2-4; D remains ambiguous. CDR3 length equals 14 residues. V dropped 1 base and J dropped 7 bases, with 11 bases sitting between them. Germline CDR1 reads SGHTA; CDR2 reads FQGNSA.